The entry that follows covers one TCR beta chain sequence. This sample was included in a study of blood T cell repertoires in COVID-19. Repertoires were generated with immunoSEQ multiplex PCR, while TCRdb's copy carries only in-frame clones and drops some. In the table there are a few hundred thousand clones, around 90% of which are singletons. In germline, CDR1 is SEHNR, CDR2 FQNEAQ (reference sequence). The CDR3 is 18 residues long. Germline trimming cut 4 bases from V and 4 bases from J; bases unmatched to any gene: 11. The V gene is TRBV7-9, the J gene TRBJ2-3; 13 bases align to TRBD2. The sample taken for sequencing was PBMCs or T cells enriched from blood (not recorded which). The TCR comes from a woman between 25 and 40 years old who had recovered from COVID-19. The CDR3 region is CASSSSPGLAGLSDTQYF. The DNA for the CDR3 is TGTGCCAGCAGCTCCTCTCCGGGACTAGCGGGATTGTCAGATACGCAGTATTTT.